A single sample is the source of the 7 T cell receptor beta chains below, sequenced in a study of OX40 agonist ivuxolimab in advanced cancers. Method: immunoSEQ multiplex PCR; TCRdb's copy keeps in-frame clones and lacks some. The table shows 25,000 to 35,000 clones, with approximately 84% occurring only once. Sequenced material: CD4+ or CD8+ T cells sorted from blood, taken in a trial of the OX40 agonist ivuxolimab. These receptors were obtained from an adult with an advanced solid tumor such as melanoma, head and neck, liver or kidney cancer.

This sequence joins TRBV13 and TRBJ2-7; D perhaps matches TRBD2 (9 bases). The V and J ends lost 5 bases and 2 bases respectively, with 37 bases between them. Germline assignment: CDR1 PRHDT and CDR2 FYEKMQ (reference sequence). The CDR3 spans 22 residues. The CDR3 loop is CASSPGQAATSGARSNTYEQYF. CDR3 DNA: TGTGCCAGCAGCCCGGGACAGGCTGCGACTAGCGGAGCCCGGTCCAATACCTACGAGCAGTACTTC.

The chain couples TRBV28 to TRBJ1-2; D remains ambiguous. This CDR3 comprises 15 residues. The germline V gene encodes CDR1 MDHEN and CDR2 SYDVKM. V was pared by 3 bases and J by 0 bases, with 11 bases between. The CDR3 loop reads CASSFSSDANYGYTF. CDR3 DNA sequence: TGTGCCAGCAGTTTCTCCAGCGATGCTAACTATGGCTACACCTTC.

This clone was counted a few times. J is TRBJ2-5 and V is TRBV11-3; D perhaps matches TRBD2 (5 bases). Deletions cut 1 base from V and 2 bases from J, with 8 bases between. This CDR3 has 14 residues. Germline V lookup: CDR1 SGHNT, CDR2 YENEEA. The CDR3 coding sequence is TGTGCCAGCAGCTTAGCCGCGGGTCAAGAGACCCAGTACTTC. This codes for CASSLAAGQETQYF. Full variable domain (outside the CDR3, taken from reference TRBV11-3 and TRBJ2-5): EAGVVQSPRYKIIEKKQPVAFWCNPISGHNTLYWYLQNLGQGPELLIRYENEEAVDDSQLPKDRFSAERLKGVDSTLKIQPAELGDSAVYLCASSLAAGQETQYFGPGTRLLVL.

The chain links TRBV29-1 to TRBJ2-7; a possible D gene is TRBD1 (6 bases). With 4 bases removed from V and 2 bases from J, the gap between germline ends came to 12 bases. The CDR3 sequence is 13 residues long. CDR1 is SQVTM and CDR2 is ANQGSEA in the germline V gene. The CDR3: CSVGQGITYEQYF. The CDR3 bases are TGCAGCGTTGGTCAGGGGATTACCTACGAGCAGTACTTC.

This chain links TRBV28 with TRBJ1-1; tentative D call: TRBD1 (5 bases). Germline V lookup: CDR1 MDHEN, CDR2 SYDVKM. This CDR3 spans 14 amino acids. V was cut by 7 bases and J by 9 bases, with 21 bases left in between. The CDR3 DNA is TGTGCCAGCATGATGGGGCTGATCACAGCGAAAGCTTTCTTT. Translating it yields CASMMGLITAKAFF.

V gene TRBV29-1 combines with J gene TRBJ2-7, with 8 bases aligning to TRBD1. This CDR3 contains 14 residues. The ends lost 5 bases at V and 3 bases at J; junction bases unmatched: 9. The V gene's germline CDR1 is SQVTM and CDR2 ANQGSEA. The CDR3 DNA reads as TGCAGCGTTCATTCTGACAGGGGAGGCTACGAGCAGTACTTC. This translates into CSVHSDRGGYEQYF.

DNA of the CDR3: TGTGCCAGCAGCCATGAACCGGGACTAGCGGAGCAGTACTTC. Protein sequence: CASSHEPGLAEQYF. This rearrangement joins TRBV7-2 to TRBJ2-7; TRBD2 matches at 10 bases. Germline V gene lookup returns CDR1 SGHTA and CDR2 FQGNSA. V lost 5 bases, J lost 7 bases, and 8 bases stayed unmatched. CDR3 size: 14 residues.